Listed below are T cell receptor beta chains from one sample, sequenced in a study of blood T cell repertoires in COVID-19. Method: immunoSEQ multiplex PCR; TCRdb's copy keeps in-frame clones and lacks some. Here the sample spans approximately 74,000 clones, 60% to 80% being singletons. The sample was peripheral blood. These receptors were obtained from a human donor in a cohort sampled during active COVID-19. The CDR3 runs from the conserved cysteine through the conserved F or W. The D gene is left open where the match is weak. Expanded clones get a size class; other rows say once, few or many, or leave the size out.

CDR3aa: CASSSGQANEKLFF
CDR3nt: TGCGCCAGCAGCTCGGGACAGGCTAATGAAAAACTGTTTTTT
j_gene: TRBJ1-4
v_gene: TRBV5-1
abundance: -
d_gene: TRBD1
len: 14

CDR3aa: CASSQSGRTNEKLFF
CDR3nt: TGTGCCAGCAGCCAGTCCGGGAGGACTAATGAAAAACTGTTTTTT
j_gene: TRBJ1-4
v_gene: TRBV3-1/TRBV3-2
abundance: few
d_gene: -
len: 15

CDR3aa: CASSLRTIQETQYF
CDR3nt: TGTGCCAGCAGTCTGCGGACAATCCAAGAGACCCAGTACTTC
j_gene: TRBJ2-5
v_gene: TRBV28
abundance: -
d_gene: -
len: 14

CDR3aa: CASSRRGQAYNEQFF
CDR3nt: TGTGCCAGCAGCCGCCGGGGACAGGCTTACAATGAGCAGTTCTTC
j_gene: TRBJ2-1
v_gene: TRBV7-9
abundance: once
d_gene: TRBD1
len: 15

CDR3aa: CASSERTSGEAPLHF
CDR3nt: TGTGCCAGCAGTGAACGGACATCCGGAGAGGCACCCCTCCACTTT
j_gene: TRBJ1-6
v_gene: TRBV6-4
abundance: once
d_gene: -
len: 15

CDR3aa: CASSIGGRGTDTQYF
CDR3nt: TGTGCCAGTAGTATAGGAGGGCGGGGGACAGATACGCAGTATTTT
j_gene: TRBJ2-3
v_gene: TRBV19
abundance: once
d_gene: TRBD2
len: 15

CDR3aa: CASSDGQWGYTF
CDR3nt: TGCGCCAGCAGCGACGGACAGTGGGGCTACACCTTC
j_gene: TRBJ1-2
v_gene: TRBV5-1
abundance: many
d_gene: -
len: 12

CDR3aa: CASSSTSGGQETQYF
CDR3nt: TGTGCCAGCAGTTCGACTAGCGGGGGACAAGAGACCCAGTACTTC
j_gene: TRBJ2-5
v_gene: TRBV6-2/TRBV6-3
abundance: -
d_gene: TRBD2
len: 15

CDR3aa: CASSSVTGGMRNQPQHF
CDR3nt: TGTGCCAGCAGTTCAGTCACAGGGGGAATGCGCAATCAGCCCCAGCATTTT
j_gene: TRBJ1-5
v_gene: TRBV28
abundance: -
d_gene: TRBD1
len: 17

CDR3aa: CASSLGLSSGANVLTF
CDR3nt: TGTGCCAGCAGCTTGGGACTGAGCTCTGGGGCCAACGTCCTGACTTTC
j_gene: TRBJ2-6
v_gene: TRBV5-8
abundance: -
d_gene: -
len: 16

CDR3aa: CASSEIMNTEAFF
CDR3nt: TGTGCCAGCAGTGAAATCATGAACACTGAAGCTTTCTTT
j_gene: TRBJ1-1
v_gene: TRBV6-1
abundance: -
d_gene: -
len: 13

CDR3aa: CASSPGQNRNQPQHF
CDR3nt: TGCGCCAGCAGCCCGGGACAGAATCGCAATCAGCCCCAGCATTTT
j_gene: TRBJ1-5
v_gene: TRBV5-1
abundance: few
d_gene: TRBD1
len: 15

CDR3aa: CASSESGGAYNEQFF
CDR3nt: TGTGCCAGCAGTGAAAGCGGGGGGGCCTACAATGAGCAGTTCTTC
j_gene: TRBJ2-1
v_gene: TRBV6-4
abundance: -
d_gene: TRBD2
len: 15

CDR3aa: CASSPMGGSYNEQFF
CDR3nt: TGTGCCAGCAGCCCTATGGGGGGATCCTACAATGAGCAGTTCTTC
j_gene: TRBJ2-1
v_gene: TRBV5-5
abundance: -
d_gene: -
len: 15

CDR3aa: CASSPRPGGADGYTF
CDR3nt: TGTGCCAGCTCACCACGGCCAGGGGGCGCGGATGGCTACACCTTC
j_gene: TRBJ1-2
v_gene: TRBV18
abundance: few
d_gene: TRBD1
len: 15

CDR3aa: CASSFSGMNTEAFF
CDR3nt: TGTGCCAGCAGTTTCTCAGGAATGAACACTGAAGCTTTCTTT
j_gene: TRBJ1-1
v_gene: TRBV28
abundance: few
d_gene: -
len: 14

CDR3aa: CSVRTGGYEKLFF
CDR3nt: TGCAGCGTGCGGACAGGGGGCTATGAAAAACTGTTTTTT
j_gene: TRBJ1-4
v_gene: TRBV29-1
abundance: few
d_gene: TRBD1
len: 13

CDR3aa: CASSWDSNEKLFF
CDR3nt: TGTGCCAGCAGTTGGGACAGTAATGAAAAACTGTTTTTT
j_gene: TRBJ1-4
v_gene: TRBV28
abundance: -
d_gene: TRBD1
len: 13

CDR3aa: CASSQADSGGAYFLYEQYF
CDR3nt: TGTGCCAGCAGCCAAGCCGATAGCGGGGGGGCCTACTTCCTCTACGAGCAGTACTTC
j_gene: TRBJ2-7
v_gene: TRBV3-1/TRBV3-2
abundance: -
d_gene: TRBD2
len: 19

CDR3aa: CASGPSFSGANVLTF
CDR3nt: TGCGCCAGCGGGCCATCCTTTTCTGGGGCCAACGTCCTGACTTTC
j_gene: TRBJ2-6
v_gene: TRBV5-1
abundance: -
d_gene: -
len: 15

CDR3aa: CASSLARGEGFF
CDR3nt: TGTGCCAGCAGCTTAGCCAGGGGGGAAGGTTTCTTT
j_gene: TRBJ1-1
v_gene: TRBV11-2
abundance: -
d_gene: TRBD1
len: 12

CDR3aa: CASRNRDGYTF
CDR3nt: TGTGCCAGCAGAAACAGGGACGGCTACACCTTC
j_gene: TRBJ1-2
v_gene: TRBV2
abundance: -
d_gene: -
len: 11

CDR3aa: CASSRDRGLNTEAFF
CDR3nt: TGTGCCAGCAGTAGGGACAGGGGATTAAACACTGAAGCTTTCTTT
j_gene: TRBJ1-1
v_gene: TRBV2
abundance: once
d_gene: TRBD1
len: 15

CDR3aa: CASSWSMNTEAFF
CDR3nt: TGTGCCAGCAGCTGGAGCATGAACACTGAAGCTTTCTTT
j_gene: TRBJ1-1
v_gene: TRBV5-5
abundance: -
d_gene: -
len: 13

CDR3aa: CASSPAGEANEKLFF
CDR3nt: TGTGCCAGCAGCCCCGCGGGGGAGGCTAATGAAAAACTGTTTTTT
j_gene: TRBJ1-4
v_gene: TRBV6-6
abundance: -
d_gene: -
len: 15

CDR3aa: CASSRTGVGQPQHF
CDR3nt: TGTGCCAGCAGCAGGACAGGGGTCGGGCAGCCCCAGCATTTT
j_gene: TRBJ1-5
v_gene: TRBV6-2/TRBV6-3
abundance: -
d_gene: TRBD1
len: 14

CDR3aa: CASSLGTRDQPQHF
CDR3nt: TGCGCCAGCAGCTTAGGGACTCGTGATCAGCCCCAGCATTTT
j_gene: TRBJ1-5
v_gene: TRBV5-1
abundance: once
d_gene: -
len: 14

CDR3aa: CASSQDRGWTNEKLFF
CDR3nt: TGCGCCAGCAGCCAGGACAGGGGGTGGACTAATGAAAAACTGTTTTTT
j_gene: TRBJ1-4
v_gene: TRBV4-1
abundance: -
d_gene: TRBD1
len: 16

CDR3aa: CASSPPNRGQAFF
CDR3nt: TGTGCCAGCTCACCGCCCAACAGGGGGCAAGCTTTCTTT
j_gene: TRBJ1-1
v_gene: TRBV18
abundance: few
d_gene: TRBD1
len: 13

CDR3aa: CAWSPGTRLYNQPQHF
CDR3nt: TGTGCCTGGAGCCCTGGGACAAGACTCTACAATCAGCCCCAGCATTTT
j_gene: TRBJ1-5
v_gene: TRBV30
abundance: -
d_gene: -
len: 16

CDR3aa: CASSLGLGRDNTGELFF
CDR3nt: TGTGCCAGCAGCTTAGGTCTGGGCAGGGATAACACCGGGGAGCTGTTTTTT
j_gene: TRBJ2-2
v_gene: TRBV5-8
abundance: -
d_gene: -
len: 17

CDR3aa: CASSEAASGRFEQFF
CDR3nt: TGTGCCAGCAGTGAAGCGGCTAGCGGGAGATTTGAGCAGTTCTTC
j_gene: TRBJ2-1
v_gene: TRBV6-1
abundance: -
d_gene: TRBD2
len: 15

CDR3aa: CASSLLGGAQETQYF
CDR3nt: TGTGCCAGCAGCTTACTTGGAGGGGCCCAAGAGACCCAGTACTTC
j_gene: TRBJ2-5
v_gene: TRBV7-9
abundance: -
d_gene: -
len: 15

CDR3aa: CASILSRDRGLFCSETQYF
CDR3nt: TGTGCCAGCATCCTTTCCCGGGACAGGGGGCTGTTCTGTTCGGAGACCCAGTACTTC
j_gene: TRBJ2-5
v_gene: TRBV27
abundance: -
d_gene: TRBD1
len: 19

CDR3aa: CASTLGLAGDGNEQFF
CDR3nt: TGTGCCAGCACCCTCGGACTAGCGGGGGATGGCAATGAGCAGTTCTTC
j_gene: TRBJ2-1
v_gene: TRBV6-6
abundance: -
d_gene: TRBD2
len: 16

CDR3aa: CASSPQGSNQPQHF
CDR3nt: TGTGCCAGCAGCCCACAGGGGAGCAATCAGCCCCAGCATTTT
j_gene: TRBJ1-5
v_gene: TRBV5-5
abundance: few
d_gene: TRBD1
len: 14

CDR3aa: CASSLSPGQVLQETQYF
CDR3nt: TGTGCCAGCAGCTTAAGCCCGGGACAGGTCCTCCAAGAGACCCAGTACTTC
j_gene: TRBJ2-5
v_gene: TRBV7-2
abundance: -
d_gene: TRBD1
len: 17

CDR3aa: CASSFDRGHNEQFF
CDR3nt: TGCGCCAGCAGCTTTGACAGGGGTCACAATGAGCAGTTCTTC
j_gene: TRBJ2-1
v_gene: TRBV5-1
abundance: few
d_gene: TRBD1
len: 14

CDR3aa: CASSREAGGNNQPQHF
CDR3nt: TGTGCCAGCTCACGGGAGGCCGGGGGAAACAATCAGCCCCAGCATTTT
j_gene: TRBJ1-5
v_gene: TRBV18
abundance: -
d_gene: -
len: 16

CDR3aa: CATSPRTSGETDTQYF
CDR3nt: TGTGCCACCAGCCCCCGGACTAGCGGGGAAACAGATACGCAGTATTTT
j_gene: TRBJ2-3
v_gene: TRBV15
abundance: -
d_gene: TRBD2
len: 16

CDR3aa: CASSTQGTTNEKLFF
CDR3nt: TGTGCCAGCAGCACTCAGGGAACAACTAATGAAAAACTGTTTTTT
j_gene: TRBJ1-4
v_gene: TRBV7-6
abundance: -
d_gene: -
len: 15

CDR3aa: CASSSAEWVGAYEQYF
CDR3nt: TGTGCCAGTAGCTCCGCTGAGTGGGTCGGAGCCTACGAGCAGTACTTC
j_gene: TRBJ2-7
v_gene: TRBV19
abundance: -
d_gene: -
len: 16

CDR3aa: CASSLGQINYGYTF
CDR3nt: TGTGCCAGCAGCCTGGGACAGATTAACTATGGCTACACCTTC
j_gene: TRBJ1-2
v_gene: TRBV5-6
abundance: -
d_gene: TRBD1
len: 14

CDR3aa: CASSPSGTGNFFGYTF
CDR3nt: TGTGCCAGCTCACCTTCCGGGACAGGGAACTTCTTTGGCTACACCTTC
j_gene: TRBJ1-2
v_gene: TRBV18
abundance: -
d_gene: TRBD1
len: 16

CDR3aa: CAISEMPQGANYEQYF
CDR3nt: TGTGCCATCAGTGAGATGCCGCAGGGGGCCAACTACGAGCAGTACTTC
j_gene: TRBJ2-7
v_gene: TRBV10-3
abundance: -
d_gene: TRBD1
len: 16

CDR3aa: CASSQGLAERTDTQYF
CDR3nt: TGTGCCAGCAGCCAGGGACTAGCGGAACGCACAGATACGCAGTATTTT
j_gene: TRBJ2-3
v_gene: TRBV7-8
abundance: -
d_gene: TRBD2
len: 16

CDR3aa: CASSPWDSDSPLHF
CDR3nt: TGCGCCAGCAGCCCCTGGGACAGCGATTCACCCCTCCACTTT
j_gene: TRBJ1-6
v_gene: TRBV5-1
abundance: -
d_gene: TRBD1
len: 14

CDR3aa: CASSFSGHSSGNTIYF
CDR3nt: TGTGCCAGCAGCTTTTCGGGACATAGCTCTGGAAACACCATATATTTT
j_gene: TRBJ1-3
v_gene: TRBV7-9
abundance: -
d_gene: -
len: 16

CDR3aa: CASSLPQGAGGYTF
CDR3nt: TGTGCCAGCAGTTTGCCCCAGGGGGCAGGTGGCTACACCTTC
j_gene: TRBJ1-2
v_gene: TRBV28
abundance: -
d_gene: TRBD1
len: 14

CDR3aa: CASGRDTGELFF
CDR3nt: TGTGCTAGTGGCCGGGACACAGGGGAGCTGTTTTTT
j_gene: TRBJ2-2
v_gene: TRBV12-5
abundance: -
d_gene: -
len: 12

CDR3aa: CASSGQEAGYTF
CDR3nt: TGTGCCAGCAGTGGACAGGAGGCTGGCTACACCTTC
j_gene: TRBJ1-2
v_gene: TRBV2
abundance: -
d_gene: -
len: 12

CDR3aa: CASRLSGSLYNEQFF
CDR3nt: TGTGCCAGCAGATTGAGCGGGAGTCTCTACAATGAGCAGTTCTTC
j_gene: TRBJ2-1
v_gene: TRBV27
abundance: -
d_gene: TRBD2
len: 15

CDR3aa: CASSLTPGGITGELFF
CDR3nt: TGTGCCAGCTCACTAACACCAGGGGGTATCACCGGGGAGCTGTTTTTT
j_gene: TRBJ2-2
v_gene: TRBV18
abundance: -
d_gene: TRBD1
len: 16

CDR3aa: CASSPSRGSVGGELFF
CDR3nt: TGTGCCAGCAGCCCGTCTAGGGGTAGTGTAGGCGGGGAGCTGTTTTTT
j_gene: TRBJ2-2
v_gene: TRBV7-2
abundance: -
d_gene: -
len: 16

CDR3aa: CASSLGLAGNTGELFF
CDR3nt: TGTGCCAGTAGTCTAGGACTAGCGGGGAACACCGGGGAGCTGTTTTTT
j_gene: TRBJ2-2
v_gene: TRBV19
abundance: few
d_gene: TRBD2
len: 16